This record looks at one T cell receptor (beta chain) sequence and its context. Its antigen is undetermined. The data originate from a study of identifying expanded T cells in peripheral blood. General study points: Across healthy donors, higher total template counts meant significantly greater roughly 2-week count variance. About 1.2 clones differed between technical replicates, versus approximately 17 and 20 over time.

Collection occurred without any documented infections or immune events in donors. TCRdb keeps only in-frame clones here, not all; method: immunoSEQ multiplex PCR. The profile shows 85,000 to 90,000 clones, 75% to 90% of them singletons. This CDR3 comprises 11 residues. From germline, CDR1 is DFQATT and CDR2 SNEGSKA (reference sequence). V lost 5 bases and J 8 bases, leaving 12 bases between the germline ends. This TCR came from a person between 18 and 75 years old in good health. This chain connects TRBV20-1 to TRBJ1-2, with D uncertain. The sequencing input was blood. CDR3 sequence (DNA): TGCAGTGCTTATCATCTGGGAGGCTACACCTTC. Translation gives CSAYHLGGYTF.